The 29 T cell receptor beta chains listed next were all sequenced from one sample in a study of blood T cells in healthy people across ages. A sample-barcoded 5' primer and a J-beta primer mix were used in a second PCR of about 7 to 12 cycles. MiXCR, applied by TCRdb to the 5' RACE reads, yields one record per CDR3 protein. The sample yields about 930,000 distinct CDR3 sequences, 25% to 30% seen once. These data were likewise used in another study, on T cells of mothers and their children.

Sequencing was carried out using blood. These TCRs come from a woman aged 35 to 49 in good health.

The genes are TRBV4-3 and TRBJ2-3, with D uncertain. Trimming took 0 bases from V and 2 from J, leaving 15 bases between them. The CDR3 contains 17 residues. Germline CDR1 and CDR2: LGHNA and YSLEER. The CDR3 DNA sequence: TGCGCCAGCAGCCAAGATCGAGACGGGCTAAACACAGATACGCAGTATTTT. It is translated as CASSQDRDGLNTDTQYF.

In this sample, this clonotype turned up a few times. This chain connects TRBV24-1 to TRBJ2-5; D unresolved. The J call may be wrong; the DNA end is better matched by TRBJ2-7. The CDR3 covers 13 residues. Germline CDR1 is KGHDR and CDR2 is SFDVKD. CDR3 amino acids: CATSDLRVHEQYF. The CDR3 bases are TGTGCCACCAGTGATTTGAGGGTCCACGAGCAGTACTTC.

The V call is TRBV2, the J call TRBJ1-5, with D unresolved. Germline-derived CDR1 and CDR2 are SNHLY and FYNNEI. CDR3 length: 13 amino acids. The V end lost 6 bases, the J end lost 6 bases, and 12 bases lay between the germline ends. The CDR3 sequence: CASSTEASQPQHF. Written as DNA, the CDR3 is TGTGCCAGCAGCACCGAAGCTAGTCAGCCCCAGCATTTT.

This clonotype has only a few counts. The CDR3 protein is CASSLGEGDTQYF. Written as DNA, the CDR3 is TGCGCCAGCAGCTTGGGTGAGGGGGATACGCAGTATTTT. The chain has TRBV5-1 and TRBJ2-3, with D possibly called TRBD1 or TRBD2 (5 bases each). Trimming took 0 bases from V and 6 from J, leaving 8 bases between them. This CDR3 has 13 residues. Germline lookup yields CDR1 SGHRS and CDR2 YFSETQ.

The chain combines TRBV6-5 with TRBJ2-2; 7 nucleotides align to TRBD1. The CDR3 is made up of 16 amino acids. Trimming removed 6 bases from V and 6 bases from J; junction bases left unmatched: 13. CDR1 and CDR2 (germline): MNHEY, SVGAGI. CDR3 sequence (DNA): TGTGCCAGCAGCCGAGCCGGCTGGCAGGGGGCCGGGGAGCTGTTTTTT. Encoded protein: CASSRAGWQGAGELFF.

This clonotype was seen ten or more times. The chain has TRBV7-9 and TRBJ2-3, with 11 bases lining up with TRBD2. The length of the CDR3 is 18 residues. With V trimmed by 4 bases and J by 4 bases, 13 bases remained unmatched. The germline gives CDR1 SEHNR, CDR2 FQNEAQ (reference sequence). CDR3 amino acids: CASSSPALAGGSSDTQYF. CDR3 in DNA: TGTGCCAGCAGCTCACCCGCCCTAGCGGGGGGATCGTCAGATACGCAGTATTTT.

This clonotype has more than one count but fewer than ten. The chain employs TRBV29-1 and TRBJ1-2; 10 positions match TRBD1. The CDR3 runs to 12 residues. V lost 3 bases to trimming and J lost 8 bases; unmatched junction nucleotides: 3. Germline-derived CDR1 and CDR2 are SQVTM and ANQGSEA. The CDR3 loop reads CSVDGTGDGYTF. CDR3 nucleotides: TGCAGCGTTGACGGGACAGGGGACGGCTACACCTTC.

In this sample, this clonotype turned up many times. The rearrangement links TRBV29-1 to TRBJ2-7, with TRBD2 matching over 13 bases. The ends lost 4 bases at V and 2 bases at J; junction bases unmatched: 2. This CDR3 has 14 amino acids. Germline lookup yields CDR1 SQVTM and CDR2 ANQGSEA. CDR3 nucleotides: TGCAGCGTTGCGGGACTAGCGGGGACCTACGAGCAGTACTTC. Translated, it gives CSVAGLAGTYEQYF.

This clonotype was observed a few times. The chain is built from TRBV12-3 or TRBV12-4 and TRBJ1-2; 7 bases align to TRBD1. V shed 10 bases and J 2 bases; nucleotides not matched to a gene: 7. This CDR3 is 13 amino acids long. The CDR3 DNA reads TGTGCCACCATAGACAGGGCCAACTATGGCTACACCTTC. Protein: CATIDRANYGYTF.

The chain employs TRBV11-2 and TRBJ1-1, with a possible D match to TRBD1 (5 bases). This CDR3 has 15 amino acids. Germline assignment: CDR1 SGHAT and CDR2 FQNNGV. V lost 5 bases and J lost 1, with 14 bases in between. CDR3 amino acids: CASSQGAGSNTEAFF. The DNA of the CDR3 is TGTGCCAGCAGCCAAGGGGCGGGATCGAACACTGAAGCTTTCTTT.

This clonotype was seen a handful of times. The chain has TRBV11-1 and TRBJ1-6; 9 bases map to TRBD1. V lost 10 bases, J lost 8 bases, and 21 bases stayed unmatched. The CDR3 length is 18 residues. Germline CDR1 SGHAT, CDR2 FQDESV (reference sequence). The CDR3 loop reads CANLTGTGFRTADSPLHF. CDR3 DNA: TGTGCCAACCTAACCGGGACAGGGTTCCGGACGGCGGATTCACCCCTCCACTTT.

The chain employs TRBV20-1 and TRBJ2-5, with TRBD1 as a possible D gene (5 bases). Per germline, CDR1 DFQATT and CDR2 SNEGSKA (reference sequence). V was cut by 0 bases and J by 1 base, with 15 bases left in between. CDR3 length: 16 amino acids. The CDR3 bases are TGCAGTGCTAGAGATTTGCGGACACATTCCCAAGAGACCCAGTACTTC. Translated, it gives CSARDLRTHSQETQYF.

A few counts support this clonotype. This may stem from a read error, because a much larger clone lies one nucleotide away. V is TRBV5-6 and J is TRBJ2-5; TRBD1 matches 11 bases. The V gene end was trimmed by 1 base and the J gene end by 3 bases; junction bases not matched to a gene: 5. Germline V CDR1 and CDR2: SGHDT, YYEEEE. The length of the CDR3 is 16 residues. The CDR3 sequence is CASSLLRDRGEETQYF. The CDR3 DNA reads TGTGCCAGCAGCTTGCTTCGGGACAGGGGGGAAGAGACCCAGTACTTC.

This clonotype was seen only a few times. Mismatch with germline at one junction end may stem from a read error. The genes are TRBV5-6 and TRBJ2-5; D assignment may be TRBD1 or TRBD2 (5 bases each). Germline V CDR1 and CDR2: SGHDT, YYEEEE. CDR3 size: 16 residues. CDR3 sequence: CAGSLEVGELSNEQYF. CDR3 coding DNA: TGTGCCGGCAGCTTGGAGGTGGGGGAGCTGAGTAATGAGCAGTACTTC.

CDR3 in DNA: TGTGCCAGCAGTCCCCCCGACCGTGGAAAACTGTTTTTT. Translating it yields CASSPPDRGKLFF. V is TRBV28 and J is TRBJ1-4; D unresolved. Germline V gene data show CDR1 as MDHEN and CDR2 as SYDVKM. The ends were cut back, 5 bases at V and 10 bases at J, with 14 bases in the middle. The CDR3 is 13 amino acids.

In regard to this clonotype: One base away lies a much larger clone, so this may be a sequencing read error. The CDR3, as DNA: TGTGCCAGCAGTGGAGGGCCCGGGCCTTCCTACGAGCAGTACTTC. It codes for CASSGGPGPSYEQYF. The chain uses TRBV6-1 and TRBJ2-7; D possibly corresponds to TRBD2 (5 bases). CDR3 length: 15 residues. CDR1 MNHNS and CDR2 SASEGT come from the germline V gene. Trimming stripped 4 bases from V and 1 base from J, with 14 bases between.

The J gene is TRBJ2-3, the V gene TRBV20-1; 10 nucleotides align to TRBD2. CDR1 is DFQATT and CDR2 is SNEGSKA in the germline V gene (reference sequence). Trimming removed 3 bases from V and 1 base from J; junction bases left unmatched: 13. The CDR3 consists of 18 residues. As DNA, the CDR3 is TGCAGTGCTAGGATGGGACTAGCGCTTACGTTGGGCACAGATACGCAGTATTTT. Protein sequence: CSARMGLALTLGTDTQYF.

This sequence joins TRBV9 and TRBJ1-6; D gene ambiguous. Germline assignment: CDR1 SGDLS and CDR2 YYNGEE. This CDR3 comprises 15 residues. Trimming left V 3 bases short and J 7 bases short, with 14 bases between. CDR3 in amino acids: CASSGQEWWNSPLHF. CDR3 DNA sequence: TGTGCCAGCAGCGGTCAGGAGTGGTGGAATTCACCCCTCCACTTT.

This clonotype was picked up many times. The CDR3 sequence is CASSVALGDGYTF. In DNA form, the CDR3 reads TGTGCCAGCAGCGTAGCTTTGGGGGATGGCTACACCTTC. J is TRBJ1-2 and V is TRBV9; maybe TRBD1 (5 bases). Germline V lookup: CDR1 SGDLS, CDR2 YYNGEE. V was clipped by 0 bases and J by 6 bases, with 9 bases between them. CDR3 length: 13 amino acids.

A word on this clonotype: With a much larger clone just one base away, this may be a read error. This chain joins TRBV28 and TRBJ2-6, with a weak D call TRBD1 (5 bases). In germline, CDR1 is MDHEN, CDR2 SYDVKM. The CDR3 contains 16 residues. As DNA, the CDR3 is TGTGCCAGCAGCCTTCAATGGAACTCTGGGGCCAACGTCCTGGCTTTC. Protein: CASSLQWNSGANVLAF.

This chain links TRBV5-5 with TRBJ1-2; tentatively, D is TRBD1 (5 bases). The CDR3 has 14 residues. Germline CDR1 and CDR2: SGHKS and YYEKEE (reference sequence). Trimming removed 6 bases at V and 8 bases at J, with 20 bases between. CDR3 DNA sequence: TGTGCCAGCACCGTCGGGGCCCCTTTGGCCGGCTACACCTTC. This codes for CASTVGAPLAGYTF.

In this sample, this clonotype turned up many times. The gene calls are TRBV27 and TRBJ1-2; possible D gene TRBD1, 6 bases. V dropped 4 bases and J dropped 4 bases, with 16 bases sitting between them. CDR1 MNHEY and CDR2 SMNVEV come from the germline V gene (reference sequence). CDR3 size: 15 residues. CDR3 protein: CASSSNRVQAYGYTF. The DNA of the CDR3 is TGTGCCAGCAGTTCCAACAGGGTGCAGGCCTATGGCTACACCTTC.

This clonotype was counted only a few times. The V gene is TRBV4-1, the J gene TRBJ1-5; possibly TRBD1 for D (6 bases). CDR3 size: 17 residues. The V gene lost 1 base and the J gene lost 5 bases, with 18 bases spanning the gap. The germline V gene encodes CDR1 MGHRA and CDR2 YSYEKL. CDR3 in DNA: TGCGCCAGCAGCCAAGTTACCGCAGGGGTCAGCTATCAGCCCCAGCATTTT. Protein sequence: CASSQVTAGVSYQPQHF.

This clonotype occurred a few times. This chain joins TRBV4-1 and TRBJ1-1; D gene ambiguous. The CDR3 length is 13 residues. Germline loops: CDR1 MGHRA, CDR2 YSYEKL. Trimming left V 0 bases short and J 3 bases short, with 5 bases between. The DNA of the CDR3 is TGCGCCAGCAGCCAAGAACCGGACACTGAAGCTTTCTTT. The encoded protein is CASSQEPDTEAFF.

This clonotype was seen only a few times. The chain carries TRBV9 and TRBJ2-7; D is perhaps TRBD2 (6 bases). CDR3 length equals 15 residues. Trimming shortened V by 3 bases and J by 1 base, and 14 bases separated the two germline ends. Germline values: CDR1 SGDLS, CDR2 YYNGEE. This CDR3 reads CASSGIAEPSYEQYF. CDR3 bases: TGTGCCAGCAGCGGGATAGCGGAGCCTTCCTACGAGCAGTACTTC.

This clonotype was counted a few times. The chain couples TRBV28 to TRBJ2-7; possible D gene TRBD2, 6 bases. The CDR3 consists of 17 residues. Trimming took off 2 bases at V and 0 bases at J, with 17 bases between the two ends. CDR1 MDHEN and CDR2 SYDVKM come from the germline V gene. CDR3 loop: CASSLLFDGRSSYEQYF. The CDR3 coding sequence is TGTGCCAGCAGTTTACTGTTCGACGGGAGAAGCTCCTACGAGCAGTACTTC.

This chain connects TRBV15 to TRBJ2-3; 7 nucleotides line up with TRBD1. The CDR3 runs to 15 residues. The J segment lost 4 bases and the V segment lost 6 bases, leaving 10 bases of the junction unmatched. CDR1 is LNHNV and CDR2 is YYDKDF in the germline V gene (reference sequence). The chain's CDR3 is CATSLSGGLADTQYF. The CDR3 nucleotides are TGTGCCACCAGTCTGTCAGGGGGTCTGGCAGATACGCAGTATTTT.

This clonotype showed up many times. The V call is TRBV5-6, the J call TRBJ2-5; D is perhaps TRBD1 (5 bases). The CDR3 runs to 14 residues. The V gene's germline CDR1 is SGHDT and CDR2 YYEEEE. V shed 4 bases and J shed 4 bases, with 14 bases lying between them. As DNA, the CDR3 is TGTGCCAGCAGCCGTCAGGGTATGCGAGAGACCCAGTACTTC. Its protein is CASSRQGMRETQYF.

This clonotype appeared many times. The chain couples TRBV20-1 to TRBJ2-1, with 9 bases aligning to TRBD1. Germline assignment: CDR1 DFQATT and CDR2 SNEGSKA (reference sequence). The V segment lost 0 bases and the J segment 2 bases; nucleotides outside the gene matches: 5. The CDR3 is made up of 16 amino acids. The DNA for the CDR3 is TGCAGTGCTAGAGATATAAGGGACAGGGCCTACAATGAGCAGTTCTTC. Amino acids: CSARDIRDRAYNEQFF.